These 26 T cell receptor beta chains share one sample of origin, sequenced in a study of T-cell reconstitution after alpha-beta-depleted transplantation in children. TCRbeta library construction was performed incorporating unique molecular identifiers. TCRdb analysed the PCR reads with MiXCR anew, one entry per CDR3 protein. In the table there are about 500,000 distinct CDR3 sequences, less than 35% of which are singletons. The sample was PBMCs from the stem cell graft donor, taken from the stem cell graft. The receptors come from a human donor who donated a stem cell graft to a child with aplastic anemia.

This clonotype was seen more than once but under ten times. The V and J genes are TRBV20-1 and TRBJ1-4; D perhaps matches TRBD1 (5 bases). This CDR3 contains 14 residues. In germline, CDR1 is DFQATT, CDR2 SNEGSKA (reference sequence). V lost 0 bases, J lost 6 bases, and 11 bases lay in between. The CDR3 nucleotides are TGCAGTGCTAGAGATCAGATGGGGGATGAAAAACTGTTTTTT. As protein: CSARDQMGDEKLFF.

V and J are TRBV29-1 and TRBJ2-1, with no clear D. Germline V gives CDR1 SQVTM, CDR2 ANQGSEA. Trimming cost V 5 bases and J 6 bases, with 14 bases left between them. The CDR3 sequence is 13 residues long. CDR3 protein: CSVTKLLINEQFF. Written as DNA, the CDR3 is TGCAGCGTTACCAAACTTCTTATCAATGAGCAGTTCTTC.

This clonotype was seen many times. This chain joins TRBV12-3 or TRBV12-4 and TRBJ1-1, with a tentative D call TRBD1 (5 bases). CDR3 length: 12 residues. Trimming pared 9 bases from V and 1 base from J, leaving 9 bases between. CDR3 nucleotide sequence: TGTGCCAGTCGAAGGGGGAACACTGAAGCTTTCTTT. The encoded protein is CASRRGNTEAFF.

In this sample, this clonotype turned up a few times. This chain connects TRBV25-1 to TRBJ2-2; 10 bases agree with TRBD2. CDR1 is MGHDK and CDR2 is SYGVNS in the germline V gene. The CDR3 has 15 residues. J gave up 3 bases and V 2 bases, and 0 bases lay outside the gene matches. For the CDR3, the DNA is TGTGCCAGCAGTGAAGGGACTAGCGACACCGGGGAGCTGTTTTTT. It translates to CASSEGTSDTGELFF. The complete variable domain, with remaining parts taken from reference TRBV25-1 and TRBJ2-2, reads EADIYQTPRYLVIGTGKKITLECSQTMGHDKMYWYQQDPGMELHLIHYSYGVNSTEKGDLSSESTVSRIRTEHFPLTLESARPSHTSQYLCASSEGTSDTGELFFGEGSRLTVL.

This chain uses TRBV10-3 with TRBJ1-1, with D perhaps matching TRBD1 (5 bases). Germline-derived CDR1 and CDR2 are ENHRY and SYGVKD. Trimming pared 8 bases from V and 1 base from J, leaving 11 bases between. This CDR3 contains 13 residues. The DNA for the CDR3 is TGTGCCATCGAAGACAGAGAGAACACTGAAGCTTTCTTT. Protein product: CAIEDRENTEAFF.

This clonotype appeared a few times. The J gene is TRBJ2-2, the V gene TRBV28; 8 bases are shared with TRBD1. Losses at the gene ends were 5 bases for V and 9 bases for J; bases not matched to a gene: 8. This CDR3 contains 14 residues. Germline-derived CDR1 and CDR2 are MDHEN and SYDVKM. CDR3 region: CASSLQGEPWELFF. The CDR3 DNA sequence: TGTGCCAGCAGTCTACAGGGGGAACCTTGGGAGCTGTTTTTT. Full variable domain (rest looked up from reference TRBV28 and TRBJ2-2): DVKVTQSSRYLVKRTGEKVFLECVQDMDHENMFWYRQDPGLGLRLIYFSYDVKMKEKGDIPEGYSVSREKKERFSLILESASTNQTSMYLCASSLQGEPWELFFGEGSRLTVL.

This clonotype was counted a few times. The chain is built from TRBV20-1 and TRBJ1-4; D is uncertain. The V gene's germline CDR1 is DFQATT and CDR2 SNEGSKA (reference sequence). Trimming cost V 4 bases and J 6 bases, with 6 bases left between them. CDR3 length: 11 residues. The CDR3 loop is CSATVDEKLFF. The CDR3 DNA follows: TGCAGTGCTACCGTAGATGAAAAACTGTTTTTT.

The V call is TRBV29-1, the J call TRBJ1-2; 9 positions match TRBD1. This CDR3 is 12 amino acids long. The germline CDR1 and CDR2 sequences are SQVTM and ANQGSEA. The J segment lost 7 bases and the V segment lost 6 bases, leaving 6 bases of the junction unmatched. This CDR3 is CSVGDRDLGYTF. CDR3 nucleotides: TGCAGCGTGGGGGACAGGGACCTTGGCTACACCTTC.

This sequence joins TRBV4-1 and TRBJ1-1, with TRBD1 identical over 7 bases. J lost 1 base, V lost 0 bases, and 5 bases had no gene match. Germline loops: CDR1 MGHRA, CDR2 YSYEKL. CDR3 length equals 16 residues. CDR3 region: CASSQDPRTGNTEAFF. The CDR3 DNA reads as TGCGCCAGCAGCCAAGATCCCCGGACAGGGAACACTGAAGCTTTCTTT.

V and J are TRBV5-1 and TRBJ2-5; possible D gene TRBD1, 5 bases. This CDR3 has 14 amino acids. Trimming removed 4 bases at V and 4 bases at J, with 14 bases between. CDR1 and CDR2 from the germline V gene are SGHRS and YFSETQ. The CDR3 region is CASSPQGNRETQYF. In DNA form, the CDR3 reads TGCGCCAGCAGCCCCCAGGGTAACCGAGAGACCCAGTACTTC.

The V gene is TRBV20-1, the J gene TRBJ2-1, with 10 bases lining up with TRBD2. The ends lost 6 bases at V and 8 bases at J; junction bases unmatched: 13. The CDR3 spans 15 residues. Per the germline V gene, CDR1 is DFQATT and CDR2 is SNEGSKA (reference sequence). The CDR3 loop reads CSAEGGAGGNYEQFF. CDR3 DNA: TGCAGTGCAGAGGGGGGAGCGGGAGGGAACTATGAGCAGTTCTTC.

This sequence joins TRBV1 and TRBJ2-7. TRBV1 is annotated as a pseudogene. This CDR3 is built from 14 residues. This CDR3 reads CTSRRFWTDYEQYV. DNA of the CDR3: TGCACCAGCAGGAGGTTTTGGACCGACTACGAGCAGTACGTC.

The table lists this clonotype with a few counts. The rearrangement uses TRBV7-2 and TRBJ2-3; either TRBD1 or TRBD2 may supply D (5 bases each). The germline gives CDR1 SGHTA, CDR2 FQGNSA. The V end lost 5 bases, the J end lost 6 bases, and 12 bases lay between the germline ends. This CDR3 has 13 residues. For the CDR3, the DNA is TGTGCCAGCAGCATTAGAGGGGAGGATACGCAGTATTTT. Amino acid sequence: CASSIRGEDTQYF.

V gene TRBV6-1 combines with J gene TRBJ2-1; perhaps TRBD2 as D (6 bases). The germline V and J ends were trimmed by 2 bases and 2 bases, with 13 bases remaining between them. Germline V CDR1 and CDR2: MNHNS, SASEGT. This CDR3 comprises 16 residues. Here the CDR3 reads CASSESLSGAYNEQFF. Written as DNA, the CDR3 is TGTGCCAGCAGTGAATCGCTTAGCGGAGCCTACAATGAGCAGTTCTTC.

The chain combines TRBV6-2 or TRBV6-3 with TRBJ2-2, with 7 bases fitting TRBD2. V shed 3 bases and J 5 bases; nucleotides not matched to a gene: 6. The CDR3 loop spans 15 amino acids. Per germline, CDR1 MNHEY and CDR2 SVGEGT. The CDR3, as DNA: TGTGCCAGCAGTTATGAGGGACTATCGACCGGGGAGCTGTTTTTT. Translating it yields CASSYEGLSTGELFF.

This clonotype showed up just a few times. This chain joins TRBV12-3 or TRBV12-4 and TRBJ2-1; 8 bases are a match to TRBD2. The ends lost 3 bases at V and 3 bases at J; junction bases unmatched: 1. This CDR3 spans 14 amino acids. CDR3 in DNA: TGTGCCAGCAGTTTTAGCGGGGACTACAATGAGCAGTTCTTC. Its protein product is CASSFSGDYNEQFF.

This clonotype was picked up a small number of times. The chain has TRBV29-1 and TRBJ2-5, with 10 bases identical to TRBD2. This CDR3 region has 15 residues. V was pared by 1 base and J by 7 bases, with 9 bases of the junction left unmatched. The germline CDR1 and CDR2 sequences are SQVTM and ANQGSEA. Here the CDR3 reads CSVEARGLAGGTQYF. CDR3 DNA sequence: TGCAGCGTTGAAGCCCGAGGGTTAGCGGGAGGGACCCAGTACTTC.

This clonotype was seen a few times. The gene calls are TRBV12-3 or TRBV12-4 and TRBJ1-1, with D possibly matching TRBD1 (6 bases). Trimming left V 5 bases short and J 1 base short, with 14 bases between. The CDR3 is 15 amino acids. The CDR3 DNA sequence: TGTGCCAGCAGTCCGTTGGGGGCCGAGAACACTGAAGCTTTCTTT. It translates to CASSPLGAENTEAFF.

In this sample, this clonotype turned up a few times. The chain uses TRBV12-3 or TRBV12-4 and TRBJ2-3; 8 bases agree with TRBD1. This CDR3 comprises 13 residues. The V and J ends lost 6 bases and 4 bases, in that order; junction bases with no gene match: 3. The CDR3 loop reads CASSRQGSDTQYF. In nucleotides, the CDR3 is TGTGCCAGCAGCCGACAGGGGTCAGATACGCAGTATTTT.

Only a few counts were recorded for this clonotype. This chain links TRBV29-1 with TRBJ2-3, with TRBD1 identical over 7 bases. Germline CDR1 reads SQVTM; CDR2 reads ANQGSEA. The J segment lost 0 bases and the V segment lost 8 bases, leaving 11 bases of the junction unmatched. The length of the CDR3 is 15 residues. The CDR3, as DNA: TGCAGCCTATCCGGGACAGTTACTAGCACAGATACGCAGTATTTT. It specifies CSLSGTVTSTDTQYF.

This clonotype was found a few times. CDR3 DNA: TGTGCCAGCAGTTCCGAGTTCGTGAACACTGAAGCTTTCTTT. Protein sequence: CASSSEFVNTEAFF. The chain combines TRBV6-5 with TRBJ1-1; D call uncertain. The V end was cut by 4 bases, the J end by 0 bases, with 9 bases between. The CDR3 length is 14 residues. Germline V lookup: CDR1 MNHEY, CDR2 SVGAGI.

This rearrangement joins TRBV19 to TRBJ2-1, with 9 bases aligning to TRBD2. Germline-derived CDR1 and CDR2 are LNHDA and SQIVND (reference sequence). The CDR3 loop spans 15 amino acids. With V trimmed by 3 bases and J by 7 bases, 7 bases remained unmatched. The CDR3 DNA sequence: TGTGCCAGTAGTATCTATAGCGGGAGCTATAATGAGCAGTTCTTC. Its translation: CASSIYSGSYNEQFF.

This chain links TRBV20-1 with TRBJ2-3; 11 nucleotides line up with TRBD2. Germline lookup yields CDR1 DFQATT and CDR2 SNEGSKA (reference sequence). The CDR3 extends over 15 amino acids. The V gene end was trimmed by 2 bases and the J gene end by 4 bases; junction bases not matched to a gene: 5. The CDR3 sequence: CSARTSGSPPDTQYF. CDR3 bases: TGCAGTGCTAGAACTAGCGGGAGCCCCCCAGATACGCAGTATTTT.

The chain carries TRBV27 and TRBJ2-7, with D possibly matching TRBD1 (6 bases). Germline loops: CDR1 MNHEY, CDR2 SMNVEV (reference sequence). There are 15 residues in the CDR3. V lost 5 bases and J lost 3, with 17 bases in between. This chain's CDR3 is CASSSRQVGRYEQYF. In DNA, the CDR3 is TGTGCCAGCAGTAGCCGACAGGTGGGACGCTACGAGCAGTACTTC.

As concerns this clonotype: Germline and junction disagree at one end, which may indicate a read error. The V and J genes are TRBV30 and TRBJ2-7, with 12 positions matching TRBD2. CDR1 GTSNPN and CDR2 SVGIG come from the germline V gene (reference sequence). The CDR3 totals 12 residues. In DNA, the CDR3 is TGTGCCTGGAGTTCCCTAGCGGGAGGGCCTCAGTTC. It translates to CAWSSLAGGPQF. Looking up the rest from reference TRBV30 and TRBJ2-7 gives the full variable domain: SQTIHQWPATLVQPVGSPLSLECTVEGTSNPNLYWYRQAAGRGLQLLFYSVGIGQISSEVPQNLSASRPQDRQFILSSKKLLLSDSGFYLCAWSSLAGGPQFGPGTRLTVT.

The chain is built from TRBV27 and TRBJ1-2, with D perhaps TRBD1 (5 bases). From germline, CDR1 is MNHEY and CDR2 SMNVEV (reference sequence). This CDR3 region has 15 residues. With 4 bases removed from V and 3 bases from J, the gap between germline ends came to 15 bases. The CDR3, as DNA: TGTGCCAGCAGTTACCGCCGGGACGACCACTATGGCTACACCTTC. It encodes CASSYRRDDHYGYTF.